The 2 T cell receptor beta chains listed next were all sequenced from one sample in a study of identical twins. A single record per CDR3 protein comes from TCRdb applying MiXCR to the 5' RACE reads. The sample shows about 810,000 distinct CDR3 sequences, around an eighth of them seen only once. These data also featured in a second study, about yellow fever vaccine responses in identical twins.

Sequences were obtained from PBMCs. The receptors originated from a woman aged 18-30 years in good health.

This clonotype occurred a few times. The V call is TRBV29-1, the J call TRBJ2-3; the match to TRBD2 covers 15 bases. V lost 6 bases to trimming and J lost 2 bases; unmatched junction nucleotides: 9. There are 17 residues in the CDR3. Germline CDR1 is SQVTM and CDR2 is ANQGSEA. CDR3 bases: TGCAGCGTCGATACCGGGACTAGCGGGGGGAACACAGATACGCAGTATTTT. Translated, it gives CSVDTGTSGGNTDTQYF.

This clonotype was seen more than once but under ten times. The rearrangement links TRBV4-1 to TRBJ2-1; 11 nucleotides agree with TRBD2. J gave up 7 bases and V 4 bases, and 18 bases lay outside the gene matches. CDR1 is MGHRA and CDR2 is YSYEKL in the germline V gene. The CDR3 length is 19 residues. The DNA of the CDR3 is TGCGCCAGCAGCCTCCTCCGCCCCATAGCGGGAGGGCCCAGGAATGAGCAGTTCTTC. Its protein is CASSLLRPIAGGPRNEQFF.